The clone carrying this TCR beta chain came up many times. The data were obtained in a study of T cells in Graves' hyperthyroidism and ophthalmopathy. Amplification of TCR beta CDR3 regions was performed using RNA transcripts as template. The HTBI set primed first-round TCR CDR3 RT-PCR. Using its own MiXCR run on the multiplex PCR reads, TCRdb lists one record per CDR3 protein. The repertoire holds 600,000 or so distinct CDR3 sequences, with about 14% as singletons. The study left out patients who had uncontrolled infection, other autoimmune disease, pregnancy or lactation. Trimming shortened V by 3 bases and J by 0 bases, and 9 bases separated the two germline ends. This CDR3 is 15 amino acids long. Germline loops: CDR1 MNHEY, CDR2 SMNVEV (reference sequence).

The TCR originated in a woman aged 45-60 years with Graves' ophthalmopathy. The source material was blood. This chain uses TRBV27 with TRBJ2-1; maybe TRBD1 (5 bases). CDR3 sequence (DNA): TGTGCCAGCAGTTTTGGACAACTCTCCTACAATGAGCAGTTCTTC. Translated: CASSFGQLSYNEQFF.